Listed below are T cell receptor beta chains from one sample, sequenced in a study of OX40 agonist ivuxolimab in advanced cancers. Profiled with immunoSEQ multiplex PCR; TCRdb holds only in-frame clones, not every one. The table includes roughly 41,000 clones, about 91% detected once. The specimen was CD4+ or CD8+ T cells sorted from blood, collected in a trial of the OX40 agonist ivuxolimab. All receptors derive from an adult with an advanced solid tumor such as melanoma, head and neck, liver or kidney cancer. CDR3s include the opening cysteine and the closing phenylalanine or tryptophan. A D gene is named only where the DNA matches it firmly. The listing skips clone size in some rows; elsewhere it reads once, few, many or a size class.

J gene,clone size,D gene,V gene,CDR3 protein,CDR3 DNA
TRBJ1-2,.,.,TRBV12-5,CASGAWGTLYGYTF,TGTGCTAGTGGTGCGTGGGGGACCCTCTATGGCTACACCTTC
TRBJ1-5,.,.,TRBV19,CASSIGWRGNQPQHF,TGTGCCAGTAGTATAGGATGGAGGGGTAATCAGCCCCAGCATTTT
TRBJ1-1,.,TRBD1,TRBV7-2,CASSFSTGVTEAFF,TGTGCCAGCAGCTTTTCTACAGGGGTCACTGAAGCTTTCTTT
TRBJ2-2,.,TRBD2,TRBV19,CASSIWGGAGELFF,TGTGCCAGTAGTATTTGGGGAGGGGCCGGGGAGCTGTTTTTT
TRBJ2-3,.,TRBD1,TRBV27,CASSLLTGLGTDTQYF,TGTGCCAGCAGTCTCCTGACAGGGCTGGGGACAGATACGCAGTATTTT
TRBJ2-1,.,TRBD2,TRBV27,CASSFWGGEHSEQFF,TGTGCCAGCAGTTTCTGGGGGGGAGAGCACTCCGAGCAGTTCTTC
TRBJ1-2,.,.,TRBV4-3,CASSQDLLGIIYGYTF,TGCGCCAGCAGCCAAGATCTCTTGGGGATTATCTATGGCTACACCTTC
TRBJ2-3,.,TRBD2,TRBV2,CASSEVQWGGGGDTQYF,TGTGCCAGCAGTGAAGTCCAATGGGGGGGAGGCGGAGATACGCAGTATTTT
TRBJ2-5,.,TRBD1,TRBV30,CAWRLRTGIRVAETQYF,TGTGCCTGGAGGCTAAGGACAGGGATAAGGGTCGCGGAGACCCAGTACTTC
TRBJ2-3,.,TRBD1,TRBV29-1,CSADGTGASTDTQYF,TGCAGCGCCGATGGGACAGGGGCTAGCACAGATACGCAGTATTTT
TRBJ2-1,.,TRBD2,TRBV10-3,CAISDAGTSGVNEQFF,TGTGCCATCAGTGACGCCGGGACTAGCGGGGTCAATGAGCAGTTCTTC
TRBJ1-1,.,.,TRBV7-8,CASSLSPIGTEAFF,TGTGCCAGCAGCTTATCCCCTATTGGCACTGAAGCTTTCTTT
TRBJ2-6,.,TRBD1,TRBV9,CASSEGDRGAGANVLTF,TGTGCCAGCAGCGAGGGGGACAGGGGAGCTGGGGCCAACGTCCTGACTTTC
TRBJ1-2,.,.,TRBV6-5,CASSYLEGPTLGYTF,TGTGCCAGCAGTTACTTGGAGGGACCCACTTTAGGCTACACCTTC
TRBJ2-7,.,.,TRBV10-2,CASSTWTDEQYF,TGCGCCAGCAGTACATGGACAGACGAGCAGTACTTC
TRBJ2-1,once,TRBD1,TRBV4-2,CASSQVTGATNEQFF,TGTGCCAGCAGCCAAGTGACAGGGGCGACCAATGAGCAGTTCTTC
TRBJ2-2,.,.,TRBV25-1,CASSDRLGSEGELFF,TGTGCCAGCAGTGACCGGCTGGGATCCGAAGGGGAGCTGTTTTTT
TRBJ1-2,.,TRBD1,TRBV9,CASSESGQAYVGGNYGYTF,TGTGCCAGCAGCGAATCGGGACAGGCGTACGTCGGAGGTAACTATGGCTACACCTTC
TRBJ1-2,.,.,TRBV27,CASSTSYGGAGGYTF,TGTGCCAGCAGTACCTCGTACGGCGGGGCAGGAGGCTACACCTTC
TRBJ1-2,.,.,TRBV4-3,CASSQDRAYGYTF,TGCGCCAGCAGCCAAGATCGGGCCTATGGCTACACCTTC
TRBJ2-1,.,TRBD2,TRBV11-3,CASSSRGAHLNEQFF,TGTGCCAGCAGTTCGCGGGGGGCCCACCTCAATGAGCAGTTCTTC
TRBJ1-2,.,.,TRBV4-1,CASSQVLVYGYTF,TGCGCCAGCAGCCAAGTTTTAGTGTATGGCTACACCTTC
TRBJ2-3,.,.,TRBV2,CASKGGQRVADTQYF,TGTGCCAGCAAAGGGGGGCAGAGGGTGGCAGATACGCAGTATTTT
TRBJ2-1,.,TRBD2,TRBV28,CASSQRGSSYNEQFF,TGTGCCAGCAGTCAGCGGGGGAGCTCCTACAATGAGCAGTTCTTC
TRBJ2-3,.,.,TRBV15,CATSRDGDITDTQYF,TGTGCCACCAGCAGAGATGGGGACATCACAGATACGCAGTATTTT
TRBJ1-1,once,.,TRBV2,CASSEAQVRNTEAFF,TGTGCCAGCAGTGAAGCGCAGGTTCGGAACACTGAAGCTTTCTTT
TRBJ2-2,.,.,TRBV4-1,CASAPRDTGELFF,TGCGCCAGCGCCCCGAGGGACACCGGGGAGCTGTTTTTT
TRBJ2-1,.,.,TRBV9,CASSAYPQGVSGYNEQFF,TGTGCCAGCAGCGCATACCCCCAGGGGGTTAGCGGCTACAATGAGCAGTTCTTC
TRBJ2-5,.,.,TRBV6-5,CASSYGGARRETQYF,TGTGCCAGCAGTTACGGCGGGGCCAGAAGAGAGACCCAGTACTTC
TRBJ1-3,.,.,TRBV9,CASSVDGVSSGNTIYF,TGTGCCAGCAGCGTAGACGGAGTGAGCTCTGGAAACACCATATATTTT
TRBJ2-1,few,TRBD2,TRBV7-8,CASSLAPSGAQYSYNEQFF,TGTGCCAGCAGTCTGGCGCCTAGCGGGGCGCAGTACTCCTACAATGAGCAGTTCTTC
TRBJ1-2,.,.,TRBV6-1,CASSEGSARRVDSYGYTF,TGTGCCAGCAGTGAAGGATCTGCCCGGAGGGTTGATTCGTATGGCTACACCTTC
TRBJ2-1,.,.,TRBV18,CASSSARGASSYNEQFF,TGTGCCAGCTCGAGCGCACGGGGAGCGAGCTCCTACAATGAGCAGTTCTTC
TRBJ2-1,.,.,TRBV10-2,CASKKDSDSSYNEQFF,TGCGCCAGCAAAAAAGACAGCGACAGCTCCTACAATGAGCAGTTCTTC
TRBJ1-1,.,.,TRBV15,CATSKDRNTEAFF,TGTGCCACCAGCAAAGATAGGAACACTGAAGCTTTCTTT
TRBJ2-1,.,TRBD2,TRBV5-4,CASSQLLAGVDEQFF,TGTGCCAGCAGCCAGCTACTAGCGGGAGTTGATGAGCAGTTCTTC
TRBJ2-1,.,TRBD2,TRBV19,CASTPSGGALGNEQFF,TGTGCCAGTACCCCTAGCGGGGGGGCCCTAGGCAATGAGCAGTTCTTC
TRBJ2-1,.,TRBD2,TRBV7-6,CASSWLTSGIGEQFF,TGTGCCAGCAGCTGGCTGACTAGCGGGATTGGTGAGCAGTTCTTC
TRBJ2-3,.,TRBD1,TRBV11-3,CASSPRTGPLDTQYF,TGTGCCAGCAGCCCACGGACAGGGCCGTTAGATACGCAGTATTTT
TRBJ2-7,.,.,TRBV27,CASSLNSYEQYF,TGTGCCAGCAGTTTAAATTCCTACGAGCAGTACTTC
TRBJ2-1,.,.,TRBV9,CASSSGNSYNEQFF,TGTGCCAGCAGCTCGGGAAACTCCTACAATGAGCAGTTCTTC
TRBJ1-5,.,TRBD1,TRBV28,CASSPTGDQPQHF,TGTGCCAGCAGTCCGACAGGGGATCAGCCCCAGCATTTT
TRBJ2-5,.,TRBD2,TRBV4-1,CASSQSSGLAEEETQYF,TGCGCCAGCAGCCAGTCGTCGGGACTAGCGGAAGAAGAGACCCAGTACTTC
TRBJ1-5,.,TRBD1,TRBV10-3,CAISERTGDQPQHF,TGTGCCATCAGTGAACGGACAGGGGATCAGCCCCAGCATTTT
TRBJ2-6,.,TRBD1,TRBV4-1,CASSLPIAQGLFGANVLTF,TGCGCCAGCAGCCTCCCGATAGCACAGGGGCTGTTTGGGGCCAACGTCCTGACTTTC
TRBJ2-1,.,.,TRBV28,CASSPGGRGRYNEQFF,TGTGCCAGCAGCCCTGGCGGCAGGGGAAGGTACAATGAGCAGTTCTTC
TRBJ2-1,.,.,TRBV27,CASSLPPLGRQFF,TGTGCCAGCAGTTTACCCCCTCTGGGACGGCAGTTCTTC
TRBJ1-6,.,.,TRBV5-4,CAVAGGGSPLHF,TGTGCCGTTGCCGGGGGTGGGTCACCCCTCCACTTT
TRBJ2-1,.,TRBD1,TRBV18,CASSPEYRQGIYNEQFF,TGTGCCAGCTCACCCGAATACCGACAGGGCATTTACAATGAGCAGTTCTTC
TRBJ1-5,.,.,TRBV27,CASSLQISNQPQHF,TGTGCCAGCAGTTTGCAGATTAGCAATCAGCCCCAGCATTTT
TRBJ1-1,.,.,TRBV4-1,CASSPPGGGRTEAFF,TGCGCCAGCAGCCCACCTGGGGGGGGCCGGACTGAAGCTTTCTTT